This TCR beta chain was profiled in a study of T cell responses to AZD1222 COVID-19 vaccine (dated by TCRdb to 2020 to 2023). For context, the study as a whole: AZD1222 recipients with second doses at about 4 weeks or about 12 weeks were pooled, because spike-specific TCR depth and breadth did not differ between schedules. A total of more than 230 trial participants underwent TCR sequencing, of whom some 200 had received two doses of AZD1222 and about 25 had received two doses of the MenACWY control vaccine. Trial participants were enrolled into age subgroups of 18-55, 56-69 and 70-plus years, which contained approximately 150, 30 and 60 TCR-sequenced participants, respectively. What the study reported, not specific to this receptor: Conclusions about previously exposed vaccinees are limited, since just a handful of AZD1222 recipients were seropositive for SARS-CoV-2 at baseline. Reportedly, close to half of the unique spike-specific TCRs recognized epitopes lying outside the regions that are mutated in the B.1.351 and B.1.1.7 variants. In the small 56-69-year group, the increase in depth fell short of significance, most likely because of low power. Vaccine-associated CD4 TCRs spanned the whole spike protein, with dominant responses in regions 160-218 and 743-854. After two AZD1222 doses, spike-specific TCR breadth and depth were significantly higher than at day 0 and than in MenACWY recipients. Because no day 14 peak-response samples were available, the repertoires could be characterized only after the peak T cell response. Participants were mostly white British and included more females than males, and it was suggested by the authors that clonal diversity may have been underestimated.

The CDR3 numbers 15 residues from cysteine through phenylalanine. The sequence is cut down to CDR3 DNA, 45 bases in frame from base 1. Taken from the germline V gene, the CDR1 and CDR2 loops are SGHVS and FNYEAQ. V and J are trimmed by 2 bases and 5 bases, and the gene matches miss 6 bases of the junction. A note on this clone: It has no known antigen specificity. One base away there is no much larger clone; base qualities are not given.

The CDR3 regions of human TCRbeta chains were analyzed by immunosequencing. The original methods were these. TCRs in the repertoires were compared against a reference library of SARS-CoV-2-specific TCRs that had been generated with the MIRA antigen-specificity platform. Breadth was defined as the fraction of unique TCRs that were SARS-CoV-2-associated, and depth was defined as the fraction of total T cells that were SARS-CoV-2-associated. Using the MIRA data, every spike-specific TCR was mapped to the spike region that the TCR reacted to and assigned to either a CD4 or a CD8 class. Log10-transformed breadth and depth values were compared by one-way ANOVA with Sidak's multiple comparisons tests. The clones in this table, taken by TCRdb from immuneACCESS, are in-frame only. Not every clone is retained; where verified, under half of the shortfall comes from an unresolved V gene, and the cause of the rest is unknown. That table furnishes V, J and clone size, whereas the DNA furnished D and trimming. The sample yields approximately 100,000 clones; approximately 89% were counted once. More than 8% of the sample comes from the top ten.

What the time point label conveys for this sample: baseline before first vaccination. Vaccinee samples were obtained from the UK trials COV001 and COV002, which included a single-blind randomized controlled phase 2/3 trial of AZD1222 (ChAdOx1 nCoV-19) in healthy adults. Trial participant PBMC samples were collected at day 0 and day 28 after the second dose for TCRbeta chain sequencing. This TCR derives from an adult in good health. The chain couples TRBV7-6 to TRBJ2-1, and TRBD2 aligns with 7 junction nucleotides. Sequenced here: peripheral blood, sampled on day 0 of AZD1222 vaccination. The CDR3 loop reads CASSLFGGNNNEQFF. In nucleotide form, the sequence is TGTGCCAGCAGCTTATTCGGGGGGAACAACAATGAGCAGTTCTTC.